These 3 T cell receptor beta chains originate from one sample sequenced in a study of T cell responses to AZD1222 COVID-19 vaccine. Assay: immunoSEQ multiplex PCR; the TCRdb copy retains only in-frame clones and omits some. Here the sample spans around 130,000 clones, roughly 93% being singletons. The starting material was peripheral blood, obtained on day 0 of AZD1222 vaccination. The origin of the receptors is an adult in good health.

This chain joins TRBV27 and TRBJ2-7; 10 positions match TRBD2. The CDR3 extends over 14 amino acids. Germline CDR1 MNHEY, CDR2 SMNVEV (reference sequence). The ends lost 5 bases at V and 3 bases at J; junction bases unmatched: 4. This chain's CDR3 is CASSQRLAGYEQYF. The DNA for the CDR3 is TGTGCCAGCAGTCAGCGACTAGCGGGCTACGAGCAGTACTTC.

The chain recombines TRBV3-1 (or the pseudogene TRBV3-2) with TRBJ1-5; D is uncertain. CDR3 size: 15 residues. V shed 1 base and J shed 3 bases, with 10 bases lying between them. Germline assignment: CDR1 LGHDT and CDR2 YNNKEL (reference sequence). CDR3 residues: CASSQGHMNNQPQHF. CDR3 DNA: TGTGCCAGCAGCCAAGGACACATGAACAATCAGCCCCAGCATTTT.

The V call is TRBV7-2, the J call TRBJ2-7; D remains ambiguous. Germline V gives CDR1 SGHTA, CDR2 FQGNSA. The length of the CDR3 is 12 residues. V gave up 4 bases and J gave up 5 bases, with 9 bases separating them. The CDR3 sequence is CASSSYGDEQYF. CDR3 bases: TGTGCCAGCAGCTCATACGGTGACGAGCAGTACTTC.